The 31 T cell receptor beta chains given below trace back to one sample, sequenced in a study of cytomegalovirus exposure and HLA in healthy donors. Primers included in the PCR were 60 Vbeta and 13 Jbeta primers. The assay was immunoSEQ multiplex PCR, and TCRdb's table has in-frame clones only and misses some. The sample consists of about 170,000 clones, around 73% of them appearing once. Material: PBMCs. All receptors come from a woman between 18 and 29 years old in good health and CMV-seropositive.

The gene calls are TRBV21-1 and TRBJ1-6; the D call of TRBD1 is as the table states it, not checked on the DNA. TRBV21-1 is classified as a pseudogene. CDR3 length: 14 amino acids. The CDR3 nucleotides are TGTGCCAGCAGCAAGCCCCCAGGGTGTGGTCCCCTCCACTTT. Translation: CASSKPPGCGPLHF.

The rearrangement joins TRBV7-9 to TRBJ2-5, with D possibly being TRBD1 (7 bases). This CDR3 is built from 18 residues. CDR1 and CDR2 (germline): SEHNR, FQNEAQ (reference sequence). With 4 bases removed from V and 3 bases from J, the gap between germline ends came to 24 bases. CDR3 sequence: CASSSRRPGGLFEETQYF. Written as DNA, the CDR3 is TGTGCCAGCAGCTCTCGAAGGCCAGGGGGGCTCTTCGAAGAGACCCAGTACTTC.

The CDR3 sequence is CASSLAGPPLYEQYF. In nucleotides, the CDR3 is TGTGCCAGCAGCTTAGCAGGGCCCCCTCTCTACGAGCAGTACTTC. This chain joins TRBV13 and TRBJ2-7; TRBD1 is a possible D gene (5 bases). This CDR3 contains 15 residues. Germline CDR1 reads PRHDT; CDR2 reads FYEKMQ (reference sequence). The V and J ends lost 1 base and 3 bases respectively, with 13 bases between them. The whole variable domain, filled in from reference TRBV13 and TRBJ2-7, reads AAGVIQSPRHLIKEKRETATLKCYPIPRHDTVYWYQQGPGQDPQFLISFYEKMQSDKGSIPDRFSAQQFSDYHSELNMSSLELGDSALYFCASSLAGPPLYEQYFGPGTRLTVT.

The chain joins TRBV12-5 to TRBJ1-1, with a tentative D call TRBD1 (6 bases). V dropped 2 bases and J dropped 1 base, with 11 bases sitting between them. Germline lookup yields CDR1 LGHNT and CDR2 FRNRAP. This CDR3 contains 15 residues. The CDR3: CASGLSGQKNTEAFF. DNA for the CDR3: TGTGCTAGTGGTTTGTCCGGACAGAAGAACACTGAAGCTTTCTTT.

This clone has only a few counts. The chain combines TRBV5-4 with TRBJ2-7, with D possibly being TRBD2 (7 bases). Deletions cut 2 bases from V and 2 bases from J, with 11 bases between. From germline, CDR1 is SGHNT and CDR2 YYREEE (reference sequence). CDR3 size: 14 residues. The CDR3 region has the DNA TGTGCCAGCAGCTTCGGGGGGCTTACCTACGAGCAGTACTTC. It yields the protein CASSFGGLTYEQYF.

This clone was observed a few times. The rearrangement joins TRBV2 to TRBJ1-1, with TRBD1 as a possible D gene (5 bases). The CDR3 length is 15 residues. Between the trimmed V and J ends, which lost 0 bases and 9 bases, there was a span of 17 bases. Germline CDR1 is SNHLY and CDR2 is FYNNEI. The chain's CDR3 is CASSEALPQGRQAFF. The DNA of the CDR3 is TGTGCCAGCAGTGAAGCCCTACCTCAGGGAAGGCAAGCTTTCTTT.

This chain joins TRBV7-9 and TRBJ2-7; 7 positions agree with TRBD2. J gave up 2 bases and V 5 bases, and 6 bases lay outside the gene matches. The germline V gene has CDR1 SEHNR and CDR2 FQNEAQ (reference sequence). This CDR3 contains 14 residues. The DNA for the CDR3 is TGTGCCAGCAGCCGGGCTGGGGGGGCCTACGAGCAGTACTTC. Protein sequence: CASSRAGGAYEQYF.

The chain has TRBV4-1 and TRBJ1-4; no definite D call. Germline V gives CDR1 MGHRA, CDR2 YSYEKL. CDR3 length: 19 amino acids. V gave up 1 base and J gave up 1 base, with 19 bases separating them. The CDR3 DNA follows: TGCGCCAGCAGCCAAGGTGCCAAGGCCATACCGGGAACTAATGAAAAACTGTTTTTT. Residues: CASSQGAKAIPGTNEKLFF.

CDR3 sequence reads: CASSQDASGSYEQYF. The CDR3 region has the DNA TGCGCCAGCAGCCAAGATGCTAGCGGGTCCTACGAGCAGTACTTC. J is TRBJ2-7 and V is TRBV4-3; TRBD2 matches at 8 bases. The CDR3 sequence is 15 residues long. Germline values: CDR1 LGHNA, CDR2 YSLEER. Trimming cost V 0 bases and J 1 base; bases outside gene matches: 2.

The CDR3, as DNA: TGCGCCAGCAGCCAAATTAAAGGGGCTAATGAAAAACTGTTTTTT. Amino acids: CASSQIKGANEKLFF. V usage is TRBV4-1 and J usage is TRBJ1-4, with D maybe TRBD1 (5 bases). The V and J ends lost 2 bases and 3 bases respectively, with 10 bases between them. This CDR3 region has 15 residues. Looked up from germline, CDR1 is MGHRA and CDR2 is YSYEKL.

The J gene is TRBJ1-3, the V gene TRBV28, with TRBD1 as a possible D gene (5 bases). The CDR3 consists of 15 residues. Trimming left V 6 bases short and J 2 bases short, with 14 bases between. The germline V gene has CDR1 MDHEN and CDR2 SYDVKM. The CDR3 DNA is TGTGCCAGCAGCCGAGACGGGGGAGCTGGAAACACCATATATTTT. The encoded protein is CASSRDGGAGNTIYF.

This chain connects TRBV30 to TRBJ2-1, with a possible D match to TRBD2 (6 bases). CDR1 is GTSNPN, CDR2 SVGIG, per germline (reference sequence). The V end was cut by 6 bases, the J end by 6 bases, with 21 bases between. The CDR3 is 15 amino acids. The CDR3 sequence is CACTRGGVDLNEQFF. The CDR3 bases are TGTGCCTGCACCCGAGGCGGGGTGGACCTCAATGAGCAGTTCTTC.

The genes are TRBV7-9 and TRBJ2-7, with 8 nucleotides matching TRBD1. This CDR3 has 15 amino acids. V gave up 5 bases and J gave up 4 bases; unmatched junction bases: 10. Germline loops: CDR1 SEHNR, CDR2 FQNEAQ (reference sequence). The CDR3: CASSTWTGSTYEQYF. In DNA, the CDR3 is TGTGCCAGCAGCACCTGGACAGGGTCCACTTACGAGCAGTACTTC.

This clone was observed a handful of times. V and J are TRBV18 and TRBJ2-1; TRBD2 matches 7 bases. The CDR3 contains 16 residues. The germline gives CDR1 KGHSH, CDR2 LQKENI. V shed 3 bases, J shed 5 bases, and the junction held 10 bases outside the gene matches. CDR3 in DNA: TGTGCCAGCTCACCGACAACTCCGGGACTAAACAATGAGCAGTTCTTC. Translation: CASSPTTPGLNNEQFF.

The chain carries TRBV30 and TRBJ2-1, with TRBD2 matching over 10 bases. The CDR3 spans 14 residues. Germline CDR1 and CDR2: GTSNPN and SVGIG (reference sequence). Trimming took 4 bases from V and 4 from J; bases not matched to a gene: 4. The CDR3 nucleotides are TGTGCCTGGACTAGCGGGGGAAGGTACAATGAGCAGTTCTTC. Protein product: CAWTSGGRYNEQFF.

The rearrangement uses TRBV7-2 and TRBJ2-1; D might be TRBD2 (7 bases). Trimming pared 5 bases from V and 7 bases from J, leaving 12 bases between. The CDR3 contains 13 residues. CDR1 and CDR2 (germline): SGHTA, FQGNSA. The DNA for the CDR3 is TGTGCCAGCAGCCGACGGGGGGCGAATGAGCAGTTCTTC. Its translation: CASSRRGANEQFF.

In its sample, this clone was seen once. J is TRBJ2-5 and V is TRBV2; 10 bases are shared with TRBD2. V was pared by 6 bases and J by 3 bases, with 10 bases of the junction left unmatched. Germline CDR1 reads SNHLY; CDR2 reads FYNNEI. The CDR3 loop spans 16 amino acids. The CDR3 DNA reads as TGTGCCAGCAGGGACTTAGGTAGCGGGGGGAAAGAGACCCAGTACTTC. It specifies CASRDLGSGGKETQYF.

The gene calls are TRBV5-1 and TRBJ2-7; 11 bases line up with TRBD2. This CDR3 is 17 amino acids long. The J segment lost 2 bases and the V segment lost 2 bases, leaving 9 bases of the junction unmatched. Germline CDR1 is SGHRS and CDR2 is YFSETQ. CDR3 residues: CASSFPLAGGSPYEQYF. The CDR3, as DNA: TGCGCCAGCAGCTTTCCCCTAGCGGGGGGCTCTCCCTACGAGCAGTACTTC.

The chain combines TRBV6-1 with TRBJ1-5; D is possibly TRBD1 (6 bases). Germline V gene lookup returns CDR1 MNHNS and CDR2 SASEGT. The V end lost 3 bases, the J end lost 3 bases, and 15 bases lay between the germline ends. This CDR3 has 16 residues. The CDR3 DNA sequence: TGTGCCAGCAGTGATGGGAGGGACACCCCCAATCAGCCCCAGCATTTT. Its translation: CASSDGRDTPNQPQHF.

J is TRBJ1-4 and V is TRBV19; tentative D call: TRBD1 (5 bases). Germline V gene data show CDR1 as LNHDA and CDR2 as SQIVND (reference sequence). This CDR3 is 16 amino acids long. V lost 3 bases, J lost 3 bases, and 14 bases lay in between. The CDR3 is CASSILGDSANEKLFF. CDR3 in DNA: TGTGCCAGTAGTATTTTAGGGGATTCGGCTAATGAAAAACTGTTTTTT.

A few counts support this clone. An end of the junction differs from the germline gene, which may be a read error. The gene calls are TRBV7-9 and TRBJ2-1, with D possibly TRBD2 on 5 matching bases. The CDR3 runs 16 residues. Germline loops: CDR1 SEHNR, CDR2 FQNEAQ (reference sequence). CDR3 sequence (DNA): TGTTCCAGCAGCTTAAGGCGGATCTCAAACGGGGATGAGCAGTTCTTC. Translation gives CSSSLRRISNGDEQFF.

This chain links TRBV21-1 with TRBJ2-2; TRBD2, the table's D call, lacks a check against the DNA. TRBV21-1 is designated a pseudogene. The length of the CDR3 is 15 residues. The chain's CDR3 is CATRGGGFNTGELFF. In DNA, the CDR3 is TGTGCCACCAGAGGGGGGGGGTTTAACACCGGGGAGCTGTTTTTT.

The chain uses TRBV6-1 and TRBJ1-3; D gene uncertain. Trimming removed 0 bases from V and 0 bases from J, with 12 bases in between. The CDR3 runs 17 residues. Germline loops: CDR1 MNHNS, CDR2 SASEGT. The CDR3 reads CASSEALGRVSGNTIYF. Here the CDR3 DNA reads TGTGCCAGCAGTGAAGCGCTGGGCAGAGTCTCTGGAAACACCATATATTTT.

This clone was seen once. The J gene is TRBJ1-2, the V gene TRBV5-1, with 7 bases aligning to TRBD1. J lost 0 bases, V lost 4 bases, and 6 bases had no gene match. There are 15 residues in the CDR3. Germline V CDR1 and CDR2: SGHRS, YFSETQ. The CDR3 here is CASSLGQPANYGYTF. In nucleotides, the CDR3 is TGCGCCAGCAGCCTGGGACAGCCAGCTAACTATGGCTACACCTTC. The full variable domain, rest sourced from reference TRBV5-1 and TRBJ1-2, is KAGVTQTPRYLIKTRGQQVTLSCSPISGHRSVSWYQQTPGQGLQFLFEYFSETQRNKGNFPGRFSGRQFSNSRSEMNVSTLELGDSALYLCASSLGQPANYGYTFGSGTRLTVV.

This clone appeared once. The chain recombines TRBV7-2 with TRBJ2-7; D is unresolved. Per germline, CDR1 SGHTA and CDR2 FQGNSA. The CDR3 length is 12 residues. The V gene lost 7 bases and the J gene lost 7 bases, with 14 bases spanning the gap. CDR3 bases: TGTGCCAGCAACCCCTCTAGTTCAGAGCAGTACTTC. As protein: CASNPSSSEQYF.

Written as DNA, the CDR3 is TGTGCCACCAGCAGAAACCTAGATCCGTACAATGAGCAGTTCTTC. Translating it yields CATSRNLDPYNEQFF. V usage is TRBV15 and J usage is TRBJ2-1; D gene uncertain. The CDR3 loop spans 15 amino acids. Germline V CDR1 and CDR2: LNHNV, YYDKDF (reference sequence). Trimming stripped 2 bases from V and 4 bases from J, with 12 bases between.

J is TRBJ1-2 and V is TRBV27, with 11 bases fitting TRBD1. The CDR3 is 17 residues long. The V and J ends lost 6 bases and 6 bases, in that order; junction bases with no gene match: 15. CDR1 is MNHEY and CDR2 is SMNVEV in the germline V gene (reference sequence). CDR3 DNA sequence: TGTGCCAGCAGCTCCGGACAGGGGGCGCTCTGGTTAGATGGCTACACCTTC. Amino acid sequence: CASSSGQGALWLDGYTF.

The chain links TRBV2 to TRBJ1-6, with D possibly TRBD1 on 6 matching bases. The CDR3 length is 15 residues. The germline CDR1 and CDR2 sequences are SNHLY and FYNNEI. V was clipped by 10 bases and J by 7 bases, with 20 bases between them. The CDR3 nucleotides are TGTGCCACTGTGGAAGCGGGGGCCAAAAATTCACCCCTCCACTTT. Protein: CATVEAGAKNSPLHF.

The chain carries TRBV2 and TRBJ1-4; 7 bases fit TRBD1. CDR1 and CDR2 from the germline V gene are SNHLY and FYNNEI. V dropped 6 bases and J dropped 7; count of bases not matched to a gene: 5. This CDR3 region has 13 residues. CDR3 region: CASSPGQLEKLFF. The CDR3, as DNA: TGTGCCAGCAGCCCGGGACAGCTTGAAAAACTGTTTTTT. Together with reference TRBV2 and TRBJ1-4, the CDR3 gives the full variable domain: EPEVTQTPSHQVTQMGQEVILRCVPISNHLYFYWYRQILGQKVEFLVSFYNNEISEKSEIFDDQFSVERPDGSNFTLKIRSTKLEDSAMYFCASSPGQLEKLFFGSGTQLSVL.

The rearrangement links TRBV27 to TRBJ2-7; a weak D match, TRBD2 (6 bases). Germline CDR1 MNHEY, CDR2 SMNVEV (reference sequence). The CDR3 has 15 residues. Trimming removed 0 bases from V and 5 bases from J, with 14 bases in between. CDR3 sequence (DNA): TGTGCCAGCAGTTTATCCCCGGGGGAGGCAGACGAGCAGTACTTC. Protein product: CASSLSPGEADEQYF.

In this sample, this clone turned up once. The chain carries TRBV9 and TRBJ1-2; a weak D match, TRBD1 (6 bases). In germline, CDR1 is SGDLS, CDR2 YYNGEE. This CDR3 has 13 residues. Trimming pared 1 base from V and 8 bases from J, leaving 12 bases between. The CDR3: CASSVPGGRGYTF. CDR3 nucleotide sequence: TGTGCCAGCAGCGTACCGGGGGGCCGGGGCTACACCTTC.